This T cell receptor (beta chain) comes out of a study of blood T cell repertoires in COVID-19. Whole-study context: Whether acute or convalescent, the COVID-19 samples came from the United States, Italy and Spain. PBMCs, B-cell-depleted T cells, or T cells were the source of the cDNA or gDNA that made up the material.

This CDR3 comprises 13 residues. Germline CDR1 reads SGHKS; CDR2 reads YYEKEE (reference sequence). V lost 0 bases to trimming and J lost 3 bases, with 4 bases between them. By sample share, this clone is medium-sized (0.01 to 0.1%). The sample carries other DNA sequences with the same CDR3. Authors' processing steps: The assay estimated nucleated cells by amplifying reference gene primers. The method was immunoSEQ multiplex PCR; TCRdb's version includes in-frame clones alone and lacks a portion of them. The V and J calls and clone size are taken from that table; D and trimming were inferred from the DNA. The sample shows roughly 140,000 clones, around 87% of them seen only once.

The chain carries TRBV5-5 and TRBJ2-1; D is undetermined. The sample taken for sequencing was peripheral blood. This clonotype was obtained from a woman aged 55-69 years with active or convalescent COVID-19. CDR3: CASSLDSYNEQFF. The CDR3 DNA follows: TGTGCCAGCAGCTTGGACAGCTACAATGAGCAGTTCTTC.